In its sample, the clone carrying this T cell receptor beta chain was seen once. Data came from immunoSEQ multiplex PCR; TCRdb stores just in-frame clones and leaves some out. The data contain fewer than 200,000 clones, 85% to 95% of them singletons. These data come from a study of shared clonotypes between healthy human individuals. Germline V gene data show CDR1 as MNHEY and CDR2 as SMNVEV (reference sequence). The CDR3 is made up of 15 amino acids. With 5 bases removed from V and 4 bases from J, the gap between germline ends came to 15 bases. The sequenced sample consisted of naive CD4+ T cells sorted from blood. The subset is: CD45RA+ positively selected. The chain uses TRBV27 and TRBJ1-5; D might be TRBD1 (5 bases). This TCR derives from a woman between 25 and 40 years old in good health. CDR3 in amino acids: CASSQGPRGNQPQHF. The CDR3 nucleotides read TGTGCCAGCAGTCAGGGACCACGAGGGAATCAGCCCCAGCATTTT.